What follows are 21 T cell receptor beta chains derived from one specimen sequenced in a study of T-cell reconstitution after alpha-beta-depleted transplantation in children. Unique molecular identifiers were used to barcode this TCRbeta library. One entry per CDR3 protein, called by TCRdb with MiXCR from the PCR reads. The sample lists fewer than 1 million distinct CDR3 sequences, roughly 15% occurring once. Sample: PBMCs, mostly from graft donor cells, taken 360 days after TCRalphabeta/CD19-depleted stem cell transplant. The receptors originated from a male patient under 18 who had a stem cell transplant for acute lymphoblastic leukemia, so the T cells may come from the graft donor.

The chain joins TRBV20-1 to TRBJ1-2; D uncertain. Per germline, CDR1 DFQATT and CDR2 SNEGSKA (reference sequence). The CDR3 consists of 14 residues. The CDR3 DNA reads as TGCAGCCTCGGCCGTACGGGGTACAGCTATGGCTACACCTTC. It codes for CSLGRTGYSYGYTF.

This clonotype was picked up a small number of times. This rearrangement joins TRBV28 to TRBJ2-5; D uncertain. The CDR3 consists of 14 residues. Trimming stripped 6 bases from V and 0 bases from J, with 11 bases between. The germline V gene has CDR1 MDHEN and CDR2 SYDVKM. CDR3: CASRLTPDQETQYF. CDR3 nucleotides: TGTGCCAGCAGATTGACACCGGACCAAGAGACCCAGTACTTC.

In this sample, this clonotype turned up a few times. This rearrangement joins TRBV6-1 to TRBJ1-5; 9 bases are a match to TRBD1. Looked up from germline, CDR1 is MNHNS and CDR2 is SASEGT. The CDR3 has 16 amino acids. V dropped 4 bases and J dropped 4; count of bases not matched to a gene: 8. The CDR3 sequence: CASSALSGTGNQPQHF. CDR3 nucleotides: TGTGCCAGCAGTGCGCTCTCCGGGACAGGGAATCAGCCCCAGCATTTT.

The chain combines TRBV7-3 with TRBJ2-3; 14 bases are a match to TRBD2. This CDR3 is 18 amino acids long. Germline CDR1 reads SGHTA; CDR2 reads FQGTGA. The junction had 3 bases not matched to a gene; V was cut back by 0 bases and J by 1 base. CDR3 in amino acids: CASSLTRLAGGRTDTQYF. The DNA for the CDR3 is TGTGCCAGCAGCTTAACCCGACTAGCGGGAGGGCGCACAGATACGCAGTATTTT.

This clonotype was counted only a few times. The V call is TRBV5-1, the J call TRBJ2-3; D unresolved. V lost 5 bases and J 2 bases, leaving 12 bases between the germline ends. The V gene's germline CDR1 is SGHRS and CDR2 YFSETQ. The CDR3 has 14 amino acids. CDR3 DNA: TGCGCCAGCAGTCCCGACGGATTCACAGATACGCAGTATTTT. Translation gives CASSPDGFTDTQYF.

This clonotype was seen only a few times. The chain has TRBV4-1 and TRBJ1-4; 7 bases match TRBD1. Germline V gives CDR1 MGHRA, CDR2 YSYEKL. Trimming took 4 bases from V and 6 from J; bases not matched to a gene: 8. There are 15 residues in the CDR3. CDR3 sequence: CASSPLRGGDEKLFF. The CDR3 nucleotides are TGCGCCAGCAGCCCGCTTAGAGGGGGCGATGAAAAACTGTTTTTT.

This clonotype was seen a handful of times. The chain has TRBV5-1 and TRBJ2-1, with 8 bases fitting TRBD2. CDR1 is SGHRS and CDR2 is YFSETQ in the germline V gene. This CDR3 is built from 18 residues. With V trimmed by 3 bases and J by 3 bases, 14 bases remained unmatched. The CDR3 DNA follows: TGCGCCAGCAGCTGGGGAGGTAGTCGGGAGGGCCTCTACAATGAGCAGTTCTTC. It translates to CASSWGGSREGLYNEQFF.

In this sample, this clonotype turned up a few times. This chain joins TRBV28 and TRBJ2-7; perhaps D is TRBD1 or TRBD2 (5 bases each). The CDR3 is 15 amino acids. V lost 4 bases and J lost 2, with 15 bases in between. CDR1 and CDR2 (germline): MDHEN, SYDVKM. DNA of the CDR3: TGTGCCAGCAGTTCCACCGGGACGGAGACCTACGAGCAGTACTTC. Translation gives CASSSTGTETYEQYF.

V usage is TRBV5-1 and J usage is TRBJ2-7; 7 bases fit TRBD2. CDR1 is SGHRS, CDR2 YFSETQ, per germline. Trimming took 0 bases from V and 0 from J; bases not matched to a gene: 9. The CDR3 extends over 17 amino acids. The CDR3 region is CASSLVTAGTTSYEQYF. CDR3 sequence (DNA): TGCGCCAGCAGCTTGGTGACCGCCGGGACTACCTCCTACGAGCAGTACTTC.

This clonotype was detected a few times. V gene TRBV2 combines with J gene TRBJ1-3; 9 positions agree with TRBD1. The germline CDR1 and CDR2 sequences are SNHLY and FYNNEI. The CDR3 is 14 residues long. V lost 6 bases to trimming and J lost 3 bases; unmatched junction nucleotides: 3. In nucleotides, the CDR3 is TGTGCCAGCAGGCGGACAGGGGATGGAAACACCATATATTTT. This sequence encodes CASRRTGDGNTIYF.

CDR3 coding DNA: TGTGCCAGTAGTAGGATGAGCCTTCCGGGGTACGAGCAGTACTTC. It translates to CASSRMSLPGYEQYF. V and J are TRBV19 and TRBJ2-7, with TRBD2 as a possible D gene (5 bases). CDR3 length: 15 amino acids. Trimming cost V 4 bases and J 4 bases, with 17 bases left between them. The germline CDR1 and CDR2 sequences are LNHDA and SQIVND (reference sequence).

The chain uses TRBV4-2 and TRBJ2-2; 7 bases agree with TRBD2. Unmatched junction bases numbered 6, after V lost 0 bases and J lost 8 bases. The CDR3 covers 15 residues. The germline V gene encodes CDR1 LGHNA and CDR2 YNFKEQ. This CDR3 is CASSQDLAGAGELFF. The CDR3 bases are TGTGCCAGCAGCCAAGATTTGGCGGGAGCTGGGGAGCTGTTTTTT.

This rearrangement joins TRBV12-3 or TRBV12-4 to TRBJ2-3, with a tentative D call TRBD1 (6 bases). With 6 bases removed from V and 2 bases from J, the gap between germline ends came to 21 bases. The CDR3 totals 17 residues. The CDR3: CASSRTFSGATTDTQYF. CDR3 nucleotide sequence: TGTGCCAGCAGCCGTACTTTCTCAGGGGCGACCACAGATACGCAGTATTTT.

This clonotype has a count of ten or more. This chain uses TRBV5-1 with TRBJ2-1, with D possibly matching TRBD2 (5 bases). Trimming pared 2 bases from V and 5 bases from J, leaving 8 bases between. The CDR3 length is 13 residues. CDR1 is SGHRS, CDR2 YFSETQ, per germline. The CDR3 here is CASSLFGNNEQFF. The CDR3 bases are TGCGCCAGCAGCTTATTCGGGAACAATGAGCAGTTCTTC.

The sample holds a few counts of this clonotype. The CDR3 loop reads CASSLAGAGNQPQHF. The CDR3 DNA sequence: TGTGCCAGCAGCTTGGCAGGGGCTGGAAATCAGCCCCAGCATTTT. J is TRBJ1-5 and V is TRBV7-6; possible D gene TRBD1, 6 bases. Germline V gene data show CDR1 as SGHVS and CDR2 as FNYEAQ. Deletions cut 3 bases from V and 4 bases from J, with 13 bases between. The CDR3 is made up of 15 amino acids. The variable domain in full, with the rest retrieved from reference TRBV7-6 and TRBJ1-5, is GAGVSQSPRYKVTKRGQDVALRCDPISGHVSLYWYRQALGQGPEFLTYFNYEAQQDKSGLPNDRFSAERPEGSISTLTIQRTEQRDSAMYRCASSLAGAGNQPQHFGDGTRLSIL.

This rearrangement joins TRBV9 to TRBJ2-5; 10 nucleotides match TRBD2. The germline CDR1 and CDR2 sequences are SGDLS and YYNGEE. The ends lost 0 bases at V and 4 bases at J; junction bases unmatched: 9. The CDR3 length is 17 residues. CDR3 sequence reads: CASSVAPLAGVRETQYF. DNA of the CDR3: TGTGCCAGCAGCGTAGCTCCCCTAGCGGGAGTTCGAGAGACCCAGTACTTC.

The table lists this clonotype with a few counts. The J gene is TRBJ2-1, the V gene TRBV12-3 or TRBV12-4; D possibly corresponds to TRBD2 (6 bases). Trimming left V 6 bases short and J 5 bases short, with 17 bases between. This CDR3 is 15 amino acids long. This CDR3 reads CASRPTRGEDNEQFF. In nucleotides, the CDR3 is TGTGCCAGCAGGCCGACTAGAGGGGAGGACAATGAGCAGTTCTTC.

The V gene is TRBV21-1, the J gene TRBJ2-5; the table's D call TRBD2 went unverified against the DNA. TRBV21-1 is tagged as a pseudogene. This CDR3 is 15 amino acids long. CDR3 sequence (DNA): TGTGCCACCCCCTTCGCCGCTAGCGGGAGGGAGACCCAGTACTTC. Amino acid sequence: CATPFAASGRETQYF.

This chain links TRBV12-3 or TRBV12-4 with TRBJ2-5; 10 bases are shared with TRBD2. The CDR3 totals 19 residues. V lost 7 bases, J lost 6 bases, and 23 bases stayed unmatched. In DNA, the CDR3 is TGTGCCAGCACTCCGGTGGGGCTTGGGATTAGCGGGAGGCAAAAGACCCAGTACTTC. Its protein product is CASTPVGLGISGRQKTQYF.

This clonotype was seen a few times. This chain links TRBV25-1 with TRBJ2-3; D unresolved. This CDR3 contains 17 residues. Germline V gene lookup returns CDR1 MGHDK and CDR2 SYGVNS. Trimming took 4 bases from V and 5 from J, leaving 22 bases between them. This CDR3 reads CASSVPRYPVDIDTQYF. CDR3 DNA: TGTGCCAGCAGTGTACCACGGTATCCGGTGGATATAGATACGCAGTATTTT.

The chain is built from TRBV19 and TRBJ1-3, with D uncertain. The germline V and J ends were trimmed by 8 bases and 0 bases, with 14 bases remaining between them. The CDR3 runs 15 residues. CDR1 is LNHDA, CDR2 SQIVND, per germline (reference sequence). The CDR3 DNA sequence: TGTGCCAGTTCTACTGGACGTACCTCTGGAAACACCATATATTTT. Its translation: CASSTGRTSGNTIYF.